This TCR beta chain is drawn from a study of T-cell reconstitution after alpha-beta-depleted transplantation in children (dated by TCRdb to the mid-2010s). At the level of the whole study: T-cell immune reconstitution after TCRalphabeta/CD19-depleted allogeneic hematopoietic cell transplantation in children was quantitatively tracked in the study by means of TCR repertoire profiling. Paper-wide results and their limitations: About two months after transplant, the apparently early recovery of alphabetaT-cell counts reportedly depended on just several hundred clones that had expanded rapidly and came from non-depleted graft cells. In some patients, the high TCRbeta diversity seen at day 60 was put down to recipient T cells and intrathymic progenitors that had survived conditioning. Over subsequent months, a decline in hyperexpanded clone frequencies was noted, and after one year, T-cell counts and TCRbeta diversity were mostly ascribed to newly produced T cells.

Details on this clonotype: The clone's antigen remains unknown. No per-base quality is available; no much larger clone lies one base away.

The library was prepared using PCR. TCRdb shows the sequencer as Illumina HiSeq 2500. TCR libraries were prepared with molecular barcoding, using unique molecular identifiers to normalize TCRbeta repertoire quantification. TCRdb itself trimmed the public reads at Q25 with fastp, ran MiXCR and retained productive beta chains. Rows with a matching CDR3 protein are joined into one entry that keeps the most common DNA and genes. The sample has just over 950,000 distinct CDR3 sequences on record, roughly 31% of them singletons. In total, the top ten clones hold roughly 28% of the sample. Interpreted using the paper, the treatment or condition label stands for: allogeneic hematopoietic cell transplantation with graft depleted of TCRalphabeta T cells and CD19 B cells. TCRalphabeta/CD19-depleted allogeneic hematopoietic cell grafts were given to the transplant recipients, all of whom were children. V was cut back by 4 bases and J by 5 bases, leaving a gap of 13 bases between them. CDR1 and CDR2, looked up from the germline V gene, are SGDLS and YYNGEE. Spanning cysteine to phenylalanine, the CDR3 consists of 13 amino acids. Only the CDR3 part of the read is kept: 39 bases, read in frame from the first base.

The clonotype was recovered from a boy younger than two who had a stem cell transplant for SCID, so the T cells may come from the graft donor. Source: PBMCs, mostly from graft donor cells, taken 360 days after TCRalphabeta/CD19-depleted stem cell transplant. The rearranged chain carries TRBV9 and TRBJ2-7; TRBD1 might be the D gene, on 5 matching bases. The CDR3 region has the sequence CASSPQGENEQYF. The nucleotide sequence is TGTGCCAGCAGCCCCCAAGGGGAAAACGAGCAGTACTTC.